Listed here is a single T cell receptor beta chain. Its antigen specificity is not known. No base quality information exists; no much larger clone differs at one position. The data derive from a study of cytomegalovirus exposure and HLA in healthy donors (TCRdb year 2017). Describing the broader study: According to an earlier analysis of a few hundred of the donors, about 180 million T cells yielded 117 million unique TCR beta sequences and about 280 Gb of sequence data. An early release covering some 640 HLA-typed donors comprised roughly 300 gigabases of sequencing data and roughly 85 million unique TCR sequences. The genetic ancestry cluster associated with self-reported Caucasian donors included 81% of the roughly 380 genotyped donors. The study aimed to test whether cataloging public T cell receptors could reveal signatures of past pathogen exposure. The study profiled the T cell repertoires of 550 to 700 subjects by immunosequencing and related them to cytomegalovirus serostatus. A separate validation cohort of about 110 different subjects was used in addition to the 666-subject first cohort. To predict cytomegalovirus infection status, the study combined high-throughput TCR immunosequencing, statistical association of individual TCRs with disease status, and machine learning. In a later analysis, previously published TCR beta repertoires from 550 to 750 donors were re-analyzed and high-resolution HLA genotyping was added so that TCR occurrence patterns could be studied. In the later analysis, no new phenotypic data were used to find candidate immune exposures; instead, reliance was placed on TCR beta sequences and their occurrence across donors. An earlier analysis of 587 of the donors used high-throughput TCR beta sequencing to judge whether each TCR beta V gene segment behaved as functional or pseudogenic. Alongside the repertoire data, information on donor age, sex, ethnicity and CMV serostatus was compiled. In a later genetic analysis, genome-wide SNP genotypes for about 55% of the 666 donors were used, and that subset was treated as a discovery cohort. All discovery cohort repertoires had been generated using a single sequencing platform. HLA typing covered class I and class II loci at four-digit resolution. Typing coverage varied by locus: roughly 620-640 donors for A, B, C, DRB1 and DQB1; approximately 520 for DQA1; more than 600 for DPA1; approximately 470 for DPB1. About five DR-DQ haplotypes were treated as single units for association and clustering because of strong linkage in the cohort. Among 300 to 450 genotyped donors of the cohort, an average of 235,054 unique TCR beta nucleotide sequences were sequenced per donor, around 18% of them non-productive.

The cohort comprised around 700 healthy bone marrow donors. All cohort members were sampled while nominally healthy, although unrecorded immune exposures were likely present. The donor was CMV seropositive and belonged to the group of more than 250 seropositive cohort members. A peripheral blood sample was collected from each donor, and TCR beta sequencing was performed on peripheral blood mononuclear cells. The Qiagen DNeasy Blood Extraction Kit was used to extract genomic DNA from the blood cell samples. The CDR3, from cysteine to phenylalanine, totals 19 residues. Just the 57-base CDR3 DNA is kept, in frame starting at base 1. V loses 2 bases of germline sequence and J loses 7 bases, and the interval between the two ends is 29 bases. From the germline V gene, CDR1 is LGHNA and CDR2 is YNFKEQ. On the study overall, not on this receptor specifically: Three of the identified cytomegalovirus-associated TCR beta chains were confirmed in vitro to be specific for cytomegalovirus antigens. In a later analysis, several top co-occurrence clusters were reported to appear linked to parvovirus B19, influenza, CMV and Epstein-Barr virus. The authors suggested that the approach could potentially be generalized to other disease states and immunological phenotypes. Some IMGT-functional V segments, including TRBV6-2 and TRBV6-3, could not be distinguished by the 87-base-pair reads and were therefore excluded. Because HLA typing was unavailable for some donors at each locus, only the typed subset was used in association tests. A cluster of highly shared sequence variants was judged likely to represent a technical artifact of the sequencing pipeline. Broadly in line with IMGT annotations, most TCR beta V segments showed up in productive rearrangements about 87% or about 30% of the time in an earlier analysis of several hundred of the donors. The study gave a list of about 150 TCR beta chains associated with cytomegalovirus. An association between a missense DCLRE1C variant and V-gene and J-gene trimming of TCR beta chains was found in a later genetic analysis and replicated in an independent cohort. Specific HLA alleles were associated with about 17,000 TCR beta sequences at a false discovery rate of 0.05 in a later analysis. Correlated functional status among segregating V segments might reflect linkage disequilibrium, but an unknown experimental factor could not be ruled out. Only TCR beta chains were sequenced in this cohort, and the absence of alpha or paired-chain data limited detectable features. In a later analysis, the rate of TCR association differed among HLA loci, with DRB1 alleles having the most associated TCRs and HLA-C alleles having the fewest. When HLA alleles, especially DR and DQ, strongly co-occurred, attributing TCR associations to individual alleles was difficult. Roughly uniform sequencing depth across donors was assumed in presence/absence analyses, although this assumption may not hold. Over 15 rarely observed V segments, including chromosome 9 orphons, were excluded from the earlier analysis of approximately 600 of the donors because counts were too low. A later analysis found that most CMV-associated TCR beta chains appeared HLA-restricted, with HLA associations seemingly driven largely by CMV exposure. A further reported finding was that TCR beta sequences accurately predicted the HLA-A and HLA-B alleles for most subjects in the first cohort. In a later genetic analysis, fewer N-insertions in productive TCRs were reported among donors in an Asian-associated ancestry cluster than the roughly 700-donor mean. Compared with equally common non-associated chains, HLA-associated TCR beta chains in a later analysis were more clonally expanded and had lower generation probabilities. Immune exposure information for the cohort was limited to CMV serostatus. Across donors, most TCR sequences were observed very rarely, whereas some public TCRs were present in many individuals. The classifier was reported to diagnose cytomegalovirus status with high specificity and sensitivity in both the original cohort and the validation cohort.

The library came from the immunoSEQ multiplex PCR assay. For the multiplex PCR, a mixture combining 60 forward primers for TCR Vbeta segments and 13 reverse primers for TCR Jbeta segments was used. The CDR3 region of rearranged TCR beta genes was amplified from genomic DNA by a multiplex PCR assay. On the Illumina HiSeq System, the amplified TCR beta libraries were sequenced as 87-base-pair reads. The paper's data handling went like this. In a later analysis, 70 million to 95 million unique TCR beta chains were counted across the approximately 640 repertoires, and roughly 11 million of these chains were shared by at least two donors. A nearest-neighbor algorithm error-corrected the raw reads and collapsed the reads into unique sequences, merging closely related sequences to remove PCR and sequencing errors. V, D and J gene segments were assigned by aligning CDR3 sequences to IMGT reference sequences. For a sequence to be retained, a match of at least six nucleotides was required to both a V gene segment and a J gene segment. A rearrangement was called productive if the CDR3 had no stop codons and remained in frame with V and J, and every other rearrangement was called non-productive. Following IMGT convention, CDR3 was defined as the stretch from the second conserved V-encoded cysteine to the conserved J-encoded phenylalanine. The earlier analysis of 587 of the donors excluded any sequence lacking an unambiguous match to a single V gene segment. In an earlier analysis of 450 to 700 of the donors, V segments were called functional above 56.7% productive rearrangements and were called segregating when the between-donor standard deviation exceeded 5%. A statistical classification framework was built to diagnose cytomegalovirus status from the catalog of TCR beta chain sequences. In a later analysis, V and J genes were assigned by comparing TCR nucleotide sequences against IMGT/GENE-DB human TR gene sequences. The TCRdist pipeline was used in a later analysis to assign CDR3 sequences and most-parsimonious VDJ recombination scenarios. In a later analysis, each TCR beta chain was defined by its CDR3 amino acid sequence together with its V-gene family, and reads lacking a unique V-gene family were excluded. A later analysis removed nearly 600 highly shared, low-generation-probability nucleotide sequences to deal with suspected cross-contamination and a sequencing artifact. For each public chain, a later analysis derived a clonal expansion index from normalized ranks of inferred template counts within each repertoire. A later analysis computed generation probabilities with a VDJ recombination model fitted to out-of-frame rearrangements, and checked the results against IGoR. Hypergeometric tests were used in a later analysis to score TCR-TCR, TCR-HLA and TCR-CMV co-occurrence, with a repertoire-size bias correction applied to the TCR pairs. To estimate false discovery rates, a later analysis permuted the HLA or CMV assignments 20 times. In a later analysis, co-occurring TCRs were grouped using DBSCAN, and TCRdist sequence similarity was added for clustering within HLA-allele-positive subsets. Repertoires with fewer than 30,000 or more than 120,000 public chains, plus five repertoires with anomalous nucleotide sharing, were excluded from co-occurrence clustering. TCRdb's version of the immuneACCESS table is confined to in-frame rearrangements and falls short of the full clone set. An unresolved V gene accounts for under half of the shortfall where checked; the remainder is of unknown origin. The V and J calls and clone size come from that table; D and trimming were worked out from the DNA. The sample contains under 150,000 clones, approximately 78% of them found a single time. The ten largest clones capture less than 6.5% of the sample.

The chain is assembled from TRBV4-2 and TRBJ2-5, with a weak D call of TRBD2 (6 bases match). The specimen was PBMCs. This receptor was obtained from a woman aged 35 to 49 in good health and CMV-seropositive. The DNA reads as follows: TGTGCCAGCAGCCAAAGGGCCGGAGGGACTCTGCACGGGTCTGTGACCCAGTACTTC. Its coded protein is CASSQRAGGTLHGSVTQYF.